This T cell receptor (beta chain) was obtained from a study of blood T cell repertoires in COVID-19. Overall study: PBMCs, B-cell-depleted T cells, or T cells provided the cDNA or gDNA that made up the material.

The assay was immunoSEQ multiplex PCR, and TCRdb's table has in-frame clones only and misses some. The sample has about 120,000 clones, about 89% seen once; the top ten hold about 18%. V gave up 7 bases and J gave up 4 bases; unmatched junction bases: 7. This CDR3 is built from 13 residues. Germline V CDR1 and CDR2: SQVTM, ANQGSEA. Sequencing was carried out using peripheral blood. V is TRBV29-1 and J is TRBJ2-7; 10 nucleotides line up with TRBD1. The receptor comes from a human donor with acute or convalescent COVID-19. The donor label of this sample is uncertain. In DNA, the CDR3 is TGCAGCGCCCGGACAGGGGGGCGATACGAGCAGTACTTC. The encoded protein is CSARTGGRYEQYF.